The rows below give T cell receptor beta chains drawn from one sample of a study of T cell responses to AZD1222 COVID-19 vaccine. TCRdb keeps only in-frame clones here, not all; method: immunoSEQ multiplex PCR. The table lists approximately 64,000 clones, roughly 84% of them singletons, with around 6.6% in the top ten. The sample consisted of peripheral blood, taken on day 0 of AZD1222 vaccination. These receptors all stem from an adult in good health. Both conserved end residues are part of each CDR3. A D gene is named only where the DNA matches it firmly. Clone size is shown for a subset of rows, as once, few, many or a class of expanded clone.

cdr3_nt: TGTGCCAGCAGTGCTCGGAACACAGATACGCAGTATTTT
cdr3_aa: CASSARNTDTQYF
d_call: -
clone_size: -
j_call: TRBJ2-3
v_call: TRBV2

cdr3_nt: TGTGCCAGTAGTCCAGGACAGGGGCGTCAAGAGACCCAGTACTTC
cdr3_aa: CASSPGQGRQETQYF
d_call: TRBD1
clone_size: -
j_call: TRBJ2-5
v_call: TRBV19

cdr3_nt: TGTGCCAGCAGCTTCGCCTTCAGGGGGACCCAGTACTTC
cdr3_aa: CASSFAFRGTQYF
d_call: -
clone_size: -
j_call: TRBJ2-5
v_call: TRBV5-6

cdr3_nt: TGTGCCAGCAGCACTCAGGGACAGCGTTTTAACACCATATATTTT
cdr3_aa: CASSTQGQRFNTIYF
d_call: TRBD1
clone_size: few
j_call: TRBJ1-3
v_call: TRBV5-8

cdr3_nt: TGTGCCAGCTCGCCGGGGGGGACGGCATTAAACGAGCAGTACTTC
cdr3_aa: CASSPGGTALNEQYF
d_call: TRBD2
clone_size: once
j_call: TRBJ2-7
v_call: TRBV28

cdr3_nt: TGTGCCATCAGTGATCACAGGGGGCGAGAGAACACTGAAGCTTTCTTT
cdr3_aa: CAISDHRGRENTEAFF
d_call: TRBD1
clone_size: -
j_call: TRBJ1-1
v_call: TRBV10-3

cdr3_nt: TGTGCCCGCCCCCCCCCGCCCGGGGGCCCCTACAATGAGCAGTTCTTC
cdr3_aa: CARPPPPGGPYNEQFF
d_call: -
clone_size: -
j_call: TRBJ2-1
v_call: TRBV16

cdr3_nt: TGTGCCAGCAGTATGGGACGGAACTATGGCTACACCTTC
cdr3_aa: CASSMGRNYGYTF
d_call: -
clone_size: -
j_call: TRBJ1-2
v_call: TRBV5-6

cdr3_nt: TGTGCCAGCAGCTTAAATTCACTTGGGGAAGATACGCAGTATTTT
cdr3_aa: CASSLNSLGEDTQYF
d_call: -
clone_size: -
j_call: TRBJ2-3
v_call: TRBV11-3

cdr3_nt: TGTGCCTGGAGTGGCCCGAGGACCTACGAGCAGTACTTC
cdr3_aa: CAWSGPRTYEQYF
d_call: -
clone_size: -
j_call: TRBJ2-7
v_call: TRBV30

cdr3_nt: TGTGCCTGGAGTGTACGAAGATGTCTAGCGGGGGAGAATTGTGCCTACGAGCAGTACTTC
cdr3_aa: CAWSVRRCLAGENCAYEQYF
d_call: TRBD2
clone_size: -
j_call: TRBJ2-7
v_call: TRBV30

cdr3_nt: TGTGCCAGCAGCTTAGGGCAGGACCCCACTGAAGCTTTCTTT
cdr3_aa: CASSLGQDPTEAFF
d_call: -
clone_size: -
j_call: TRBJ1-1
v_call: TRBV7-2

cdr3_nt: TGTGCCAGCAGTGTCGAGACTAGCGGGCAAAATGAGCAGTTCTTC
cdr3_aa: CASSVETSGQNEQFF
d_call: TRBD2
clone_size: few
j_call: TRBJ2-1
v_call: TRBV6-4

cdr3_nt: TGCGCCAGCAGCCAAGATTGGGGCTCTGGAAACACCATATATTTT
cdr3_aa: CASSQDWGSGNTIYF
d_call: -
clone_size: once
j_call: TRBJ1-3
v_call: TRBV4-3

cdr3_nt: TGTGCCAGCTCACCTAACAGCGGGGGAGGTGGTAATGAAAAACTGTTTTTT
cdr3_aa: CASSPNSGGGGNEKLFF
d_call: -
clone_size: -
j_call: TRBJ1-4
v_call: TRBV18

cdr3_nt: TGCAGCGTGCGGACAGGAGCAAATCAGCCCCAGCATTTT
cdr3_aa: CSVRTGANQPQHF
d_call: TRBD1
clone_size: few
j_call: TRBJ1-5
v_call: TRBV29-1

cdr3_nt: TGTGCCATCAGTGATGGGACAGGGGCGAACTATTACAATGAGCAGTTCTTC
cdr3_aa: CAISDGTGANYYNEQFF
d_call: TRBD1
clone_size: -
j_call: TRBJ2-1
v_call: TRBV10-3

cdr3_nt: TGTGCCAGCTGTAGGACGGGACAAGATACGCAGTATTTT
cdr3_aa: CASCRTGQDTQYF
d_call: -
clone_size: -
j_call: TRBJ2-3
v_call: TRBV27

cdr3_nt: TGTGCCAGCACCACCGGGGGGGGCTGGGGCTACACCTTC
cdr3_aa: CASTTGGGWGYTF
d_call: -
clone_size: once
j_call: TRBJ1-2
v_call: TRBV12-3/TRBV12-4

cdr3_nt: TGTGCCTGGAGTGTACGGACAGCAAAAAACATTCAGTACTTC
cdr3_aa: CAWSVRTAKNIQYF
d_call: -
clone_size: once
j_call: TRBJ2-4
v_call: TRBV30

cdr3_nt: TGTGCCAGCATGGGGCAGGGGGCCGACTATGGCTACACCTTC
cdr3_aa: CASMGQGADYGYTF
d_call: TRBD1
clone_size: -
j_call: TRBJ1-2
v_call: TRBV27